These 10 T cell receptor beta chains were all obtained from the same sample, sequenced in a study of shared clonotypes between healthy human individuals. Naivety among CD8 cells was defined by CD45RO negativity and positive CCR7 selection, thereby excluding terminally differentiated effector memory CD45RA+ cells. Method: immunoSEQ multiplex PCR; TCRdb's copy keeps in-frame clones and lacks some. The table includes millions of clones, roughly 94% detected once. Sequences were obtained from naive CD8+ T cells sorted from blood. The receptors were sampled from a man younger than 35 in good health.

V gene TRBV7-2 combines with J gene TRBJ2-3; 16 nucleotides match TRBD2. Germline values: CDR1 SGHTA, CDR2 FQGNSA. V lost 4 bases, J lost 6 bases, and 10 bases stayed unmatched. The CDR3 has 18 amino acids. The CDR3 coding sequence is TGTGCCAGCAGCTATACGGGACTAGCGGGGGGGCCTTTCGATACGCAGTATTTT. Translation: CASSYTGLAGGPFDTQYF. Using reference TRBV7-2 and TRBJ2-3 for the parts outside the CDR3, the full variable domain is GAGVSQSPSNKVTEKGKDVELRCDPISGHTALYWYRQSLGQGLEFLIYFQGNSAPDKSGLPSDRFSAERTGGSVSTLTIQRTQQEDSAVYLCASSYTGLAGGPFDTQYFGPGTRLTVL.

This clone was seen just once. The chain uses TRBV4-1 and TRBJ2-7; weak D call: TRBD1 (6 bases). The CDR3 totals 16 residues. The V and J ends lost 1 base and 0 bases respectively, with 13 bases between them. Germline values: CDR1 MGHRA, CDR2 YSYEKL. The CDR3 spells CASSQGDTGSSYEQYF. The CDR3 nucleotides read TGCGCCAGCAGCCAAGGGGACACCGGGTCCTCCTACGAGCAGTACTTC.

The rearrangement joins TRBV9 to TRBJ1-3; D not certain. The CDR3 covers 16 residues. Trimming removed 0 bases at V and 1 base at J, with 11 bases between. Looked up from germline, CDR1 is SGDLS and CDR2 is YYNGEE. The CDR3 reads CASSVVTRKSGNTIYF. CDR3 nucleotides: TGTGCCAGCAGCGTAGTCACGAGGAAATCTGGAAACACCATATATTTT.

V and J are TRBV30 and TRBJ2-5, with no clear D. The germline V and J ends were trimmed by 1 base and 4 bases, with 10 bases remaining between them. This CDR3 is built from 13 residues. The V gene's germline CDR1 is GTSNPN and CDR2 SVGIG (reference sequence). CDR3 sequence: CAWSAMHLETQYF. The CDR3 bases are TGTGCCTGGAGTGCAATGCACTTAGAGACCCAGTACTTC.

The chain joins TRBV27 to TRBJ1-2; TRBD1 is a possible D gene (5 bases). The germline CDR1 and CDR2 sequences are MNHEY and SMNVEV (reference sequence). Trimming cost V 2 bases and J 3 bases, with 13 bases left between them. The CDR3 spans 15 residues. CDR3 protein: CASSLGGASYYGYTF. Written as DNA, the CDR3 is TGTGCCAGCAGTTTAGGGGGTGCTTCCTACTATGGCTACACCTTC.

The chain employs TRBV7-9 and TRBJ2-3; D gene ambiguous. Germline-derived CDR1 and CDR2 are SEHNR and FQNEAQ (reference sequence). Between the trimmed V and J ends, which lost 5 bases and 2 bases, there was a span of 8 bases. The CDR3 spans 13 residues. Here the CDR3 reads CASSARSTDTQYF. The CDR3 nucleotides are TGTGCCAGCAGCGCCCGGTCCACAGATACGCAGTATTTT.

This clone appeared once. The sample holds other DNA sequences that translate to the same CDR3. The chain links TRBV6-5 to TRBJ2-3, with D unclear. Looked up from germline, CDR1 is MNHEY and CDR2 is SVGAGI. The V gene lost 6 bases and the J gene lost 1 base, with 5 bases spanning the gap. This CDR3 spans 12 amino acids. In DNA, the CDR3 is TGTGCCAGCAGCCCTCGCACAGATACGCAGTATTTT. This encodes CASSPRTDTQYF.

This CDR3 reads CASSQVPGSGKTQYF. CDR3 coding DNA: TGCGCCAGCAGCCAAGTGCCGGGTAGCGGGAAGACCCAGTACTTC. V usage is TRBV4-1 and J usage is TRBJ2-5, with 8 bases fitting TRBD2. Looked up from germline, CDR1 is MGHRA and CDR2 is YSYEKL. V was clipped by 1 base and J by 6 bases; unmatched bases: 7. This CDR3 is 15 amino acids long.

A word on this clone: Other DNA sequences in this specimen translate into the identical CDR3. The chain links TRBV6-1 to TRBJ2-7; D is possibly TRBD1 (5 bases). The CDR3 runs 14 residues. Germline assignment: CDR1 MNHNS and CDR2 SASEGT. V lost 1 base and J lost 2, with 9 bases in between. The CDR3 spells CASSEGGFAYEQYF. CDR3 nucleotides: TGTGCCAGCAGTGAAGGGGGCTTCGCCTACGAGCAGTACTTC.

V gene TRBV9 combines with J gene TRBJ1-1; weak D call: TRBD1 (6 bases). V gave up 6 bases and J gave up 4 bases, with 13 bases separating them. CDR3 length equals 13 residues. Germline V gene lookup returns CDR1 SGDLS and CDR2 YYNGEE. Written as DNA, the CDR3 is TGTGCCAGCAATGGGGGCGGTGGCACTGAAGCTTTCTTT. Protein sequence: CASNGGGGTEAFF.